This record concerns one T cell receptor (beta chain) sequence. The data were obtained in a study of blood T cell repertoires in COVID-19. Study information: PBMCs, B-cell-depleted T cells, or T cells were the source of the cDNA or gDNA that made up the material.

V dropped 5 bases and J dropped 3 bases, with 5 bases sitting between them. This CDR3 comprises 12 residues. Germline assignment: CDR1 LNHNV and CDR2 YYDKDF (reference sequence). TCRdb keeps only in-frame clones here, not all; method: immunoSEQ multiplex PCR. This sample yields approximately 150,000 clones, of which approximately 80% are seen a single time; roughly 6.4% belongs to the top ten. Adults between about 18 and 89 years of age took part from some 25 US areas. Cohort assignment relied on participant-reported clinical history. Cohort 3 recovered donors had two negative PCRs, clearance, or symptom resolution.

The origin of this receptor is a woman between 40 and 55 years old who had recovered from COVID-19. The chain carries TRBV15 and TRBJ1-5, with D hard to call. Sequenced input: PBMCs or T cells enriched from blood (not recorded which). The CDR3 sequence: CATSPLNQPQHF. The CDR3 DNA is TGTGCCACCAGCCCACTCAATCAGCCCCAGCATTTT.